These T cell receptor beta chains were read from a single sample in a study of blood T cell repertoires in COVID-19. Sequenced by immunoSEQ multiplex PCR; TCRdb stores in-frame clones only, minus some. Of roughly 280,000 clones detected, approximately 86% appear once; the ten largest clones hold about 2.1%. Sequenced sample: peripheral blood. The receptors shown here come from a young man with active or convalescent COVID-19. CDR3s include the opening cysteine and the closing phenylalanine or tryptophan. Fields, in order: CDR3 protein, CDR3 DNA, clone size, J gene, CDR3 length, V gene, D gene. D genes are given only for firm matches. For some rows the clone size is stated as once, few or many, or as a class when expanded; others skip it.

CAWSGAGRSPLHF | TGTGCCTGGAGCGGGGCGGGGCGATCACCCCTCCACTTT | once | TRBJ1-6 | 13 | TRBV30 | NA
CASSTTGGPGELFF | TGTGCCAGCAGTACGACAGGGGGCCCCGGGGAGCTGTTTTTT | once | TRBJ2-2 | 14 | TRBV6-5 | TRBD1
CASRFLSKTQYF | TGTGCAAGTCGCTTTTTGTCAAAGACCCAGTACTTC | NA | TRBJ2-5 | 12 | TRBV12-2 | NA
CASSLGTGGLFGEKLFF | TGTGCCAGCAGTTTAGGGACAGGGGGGCTATTTGGCGAAAAACTGTTTTTT | few | TRBJ1-4 | 17 | TRBV27 | TRBD1
CASSQGDRAYEQYF | TGCGCCAGCAGCCAAGGGGACAGGGCCTACGAGCAGTACTTC | NA | TRBJ2-7 | 14 | TRBV4-1 | TRBD1
CARHGSSGSTGELFF | TGTGCCAGACACGGCTCTAGCGGGAGCACCGGGGAGCTGTTTTTT | NA | TRBJ2-2 | 15 | TRBV5-3 | TRBD2
CASSRSVDTQYF | TGTGCCAGCAGCCGGAGCGTCGATACGCAGTATTTT | NA | TRBJ2-3 | 12 | TRBV3-1/TRBV3-2 | NA
CASSLAGAGANVLTF | TGCGCCAGCAGCTTGGCGGGGGCTGGGGCCAACGTCCTGACTTTC | NA | TRBJ2-6 | 15 | TRBV5-1 | NA
CASSPGGANYEQYF | TGTGCCAGCAGTCCGGGTGGGGCGAACTACGAGCAGTACTTC | NA | TRBJ2-7 | 14 | TRBV28 | NA
CAGRQGSKDYGYTF | TGTGCCGGGCGACAGGGAAGTAAAGACTATGGCTACACCTTC | NA | TRBJ1-2 | 14 | TRBV7-9 | TRBD1
CASSTTTGSNQPQHF | TGTGCCAGTAGTACGACGACAGGCTCAAATCAGCCCCAGCATTTT | NA | TRBJ1-5 | 15 | TRBV19 | NA
CAWSVYKALDSPNTGELFF | TGTGCCTGGAGTGTTTACAAGGCGCTGGACAGTCCGAACACCGGGGAGCTGTTTTTT | NA | TRBJ2-2 | 19 | TRBV30 | NA
CASSYIGQGGQPQHF | TGTGCCAGCAGTTACATCGGACAGGGAGGGCAGCCCCAGCATTTT | NA | TRBJ1-5 | 15 | TRBV6-2/TRBV6-3 | TRBD1
CASSEAALVAGSTDTQYF | TGTGCCAGCAGTGAAGCGGCTTTGGTAGCGGGGAGCACAGATACGCAGTATTTT | NA | TRBJ2-3 | 18 | TRBV6-1 | TRBD2
CASSLAPSNYGYTF | TGTGCCAGCAGCTTGGCCCCGTCTAACTATGGCTACACCTTC | few | TRBJ1-2 | 14 | TRBV5-6 | NA
CASSHHMGSESEKLFF | TGTGCCAGCAGCCATCATATGGGGAGTGAGAGTGAAAAACTGTTTTTT | NA | TRBJ1-4 | 16 | TRBV4-2 | NA
CASSDSTGPQHF | TGTGCCAGCAGTGATTCCACCGGTCCCCAGCATTTT | NA | TRBJ1-5 | 12 | TRBV25-1 | NA
CSASFGTGFDEQFF | TGCAGTGCTAGTTTTGGGACAGGGTTCGATGAGCAGTTCTTC | NA | TRBJ2-1 | 14 | TRBV20-1 | TRBD1
CASSQDWRGLNTEAFF | TGCGCCAGCAGCCAAGATTGGCGGGGATTGAACACTGAAGCTTTCTTT | NA | TRBJ1-1 | 16 | TRBV4-3 | NA
CASSLRGAIPGELFF | TGTGCCAGCAGCTTACGGGGGGCTATCCCCGGGGAGCTGTTTTTT | NA | TRBJ2-2 | 15 | TRBV11-2 | NA
CASSLEQGNQPQHF | TGTGCCAGCAGCTTAGAACAGGGAAATCAGCCCCAGCATTTT | many | TRBJ1-5 | 14 | TRBV7-9 | NA
CASSLDQGHNGFNEQFF | TGTGCCAGCAGCTTAGACCAGGGGCATAATGGGTTCAATGAGCAGTTCTTC | NA | TRBJ2-1 | 17 | TRBV7-9 | NA
CASRQTGTRETQYF | TGTGCCAGCAGACAGACAGGGACTCGAGAGACCCAGTACTTC | once | TRBJ2-5 | 14 | TRBV6-5 | NA
CASSVAALSTDTQYF | TGTGCCAGCAGCGTAGCCGCGCTTAGCACAGATACGCAGTATTTT | NA | TRBJ2-3 | 15 | TRBV9 | NA
CASSETPGLESDTQYF | TGTGCCAGCAGTGAAACGCCGGGACTAGAGTCAGATACGCAGTATTTT | NA | TRBJ2-3 | 16 | TRBV2 | TRBD2
CASSYSSSGRGEKAFF | TGTGCCAGCAGTTACTCTTCGTCGGGCAGGGGCGAGAAAGCTTTCTTT | NA | TRBJ1-1 | 16 | TRBV6-5 | NA
CASSQGTTGYQETQYF | TGCGCCAGCAGCCAAGGAACGACAGGCTACCAAGAGACCCAGTACTTC | NA | TRBJ2-5 | 16 | TRBV4-3 | NA
CASSRAWLDTQYF | TGTGCCAGCAGCCGAGCTTGGTTAGATACGCAGTATTTT | NA | TRBJ2-3 | 13 | TRBV7-9 | NA
CASSVAGGTPNYGYTF | TGTGCCAGCAGCGTAGCGGGGGGGACTCCTAACTATGGCTACACCTTC | NA | TRBJ1-2 | 16 | TRBV9 | NA
CASSYGGGPSYNEQFF | TGTGCCAGCAGTTACGGGGGGGGCCCAAGCTACAATGAGCAGTTCTTC | NA | TRBJ2-1 | 16 | TRBV6-7 | NA
CASSLERSAYGYTF | TGTGCCAGCAGCTTAGAGCGGTCCGCCTATGGCTACACCTTC | NA | TRBJ1-2 | 14 | TRBV11-1 | NA
CATSREPDRASPLHF | TGTGCCACCAGCAGAGAACCGGACAGGGCTTCACCCCTCCACTTT | few | TRBJ1-6 | 15 | TRBV15 | TRBD1
CASSQTGLGTIYF | TGCGCCAGCAGCCAAACAGGGTTAGGCACCATATATTTT | few | TRBJ1-3 | 13 | TRBV4-1 | NA